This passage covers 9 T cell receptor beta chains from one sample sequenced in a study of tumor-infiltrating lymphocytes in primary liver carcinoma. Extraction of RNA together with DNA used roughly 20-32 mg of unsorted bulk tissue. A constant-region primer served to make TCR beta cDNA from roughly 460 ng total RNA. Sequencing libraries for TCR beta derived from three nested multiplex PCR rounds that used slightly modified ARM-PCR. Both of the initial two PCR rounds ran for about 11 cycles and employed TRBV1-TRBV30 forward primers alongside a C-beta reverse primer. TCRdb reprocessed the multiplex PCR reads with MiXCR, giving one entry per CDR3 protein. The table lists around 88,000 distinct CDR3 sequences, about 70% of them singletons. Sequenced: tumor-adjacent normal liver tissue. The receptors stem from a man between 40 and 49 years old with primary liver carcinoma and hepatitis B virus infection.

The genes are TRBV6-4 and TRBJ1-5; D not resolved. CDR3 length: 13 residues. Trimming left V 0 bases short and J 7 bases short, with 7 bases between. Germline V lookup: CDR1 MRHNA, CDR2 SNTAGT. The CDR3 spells CASSDSLGQPQHF. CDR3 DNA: TGTGCCAGCAGTGACTCGTTGGGGCAGCCCCAGCATTTT.

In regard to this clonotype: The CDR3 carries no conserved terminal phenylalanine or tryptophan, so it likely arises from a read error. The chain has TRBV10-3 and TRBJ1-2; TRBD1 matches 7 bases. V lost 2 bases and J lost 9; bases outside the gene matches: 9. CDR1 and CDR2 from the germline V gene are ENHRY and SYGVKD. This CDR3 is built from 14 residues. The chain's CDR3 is CAISESQGEYSYTS. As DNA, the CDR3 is TGTGCCATCAGTGAGAGCCAGGGGGAATATAGCTACACCTCC.

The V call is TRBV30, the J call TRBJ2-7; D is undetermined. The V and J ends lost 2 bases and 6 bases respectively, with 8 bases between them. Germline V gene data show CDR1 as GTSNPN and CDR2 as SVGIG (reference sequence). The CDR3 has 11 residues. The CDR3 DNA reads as TGTGCCTGGAGTATTGCGAGCGAGCAGTACTTC. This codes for CAWSIASEQYF. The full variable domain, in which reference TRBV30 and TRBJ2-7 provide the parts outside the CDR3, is SQTIHQWPATLVQPVGSPLSLECTVEGTSNPNLYWYRQAAGRGLQLLFYSVGIGQISSEVPQNLSASRPQDRQFILSSKKLLLSDSGFYLCAWSIASEQYFGPGTRLTVT.

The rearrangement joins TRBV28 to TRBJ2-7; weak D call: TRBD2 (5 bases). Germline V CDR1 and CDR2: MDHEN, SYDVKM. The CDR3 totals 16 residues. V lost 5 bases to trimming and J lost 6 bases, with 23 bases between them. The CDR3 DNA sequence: TGTGCCAGCAGTCCCCGTCGACATGGACTGTCATCCGAGCAGTACTTC. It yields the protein CASSPRRHGLSSEQYF.

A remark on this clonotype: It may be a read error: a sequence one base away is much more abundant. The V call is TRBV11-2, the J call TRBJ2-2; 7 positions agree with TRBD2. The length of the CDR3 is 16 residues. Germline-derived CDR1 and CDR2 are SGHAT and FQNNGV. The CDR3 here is CASRLAAAGSTGELFF. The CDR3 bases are TGTGCCAGCAGGTTAGCGGCAGCGGGGAGCACCGGGGAGCTGTTTTTT.

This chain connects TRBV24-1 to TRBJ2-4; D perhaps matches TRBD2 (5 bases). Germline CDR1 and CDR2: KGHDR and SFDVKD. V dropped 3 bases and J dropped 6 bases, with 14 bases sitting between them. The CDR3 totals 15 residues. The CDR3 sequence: CATSDPLAVGNIQYF. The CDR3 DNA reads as TGTGCCACCAGTGATCCTCTAGCCGTTGGAAACATTCAGTACTTC.

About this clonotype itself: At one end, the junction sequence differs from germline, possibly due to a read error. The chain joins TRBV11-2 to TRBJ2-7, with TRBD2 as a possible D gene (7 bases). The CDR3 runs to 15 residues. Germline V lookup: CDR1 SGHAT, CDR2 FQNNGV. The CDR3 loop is CTSSSTGGQRYEQYF. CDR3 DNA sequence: TGTACCAGCAGCTCTACGGGGGGCCAGAGGTACGAGCAGTACTTC.

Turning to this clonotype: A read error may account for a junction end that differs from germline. This CDR3 reads CASSSAGDERFF. CDR3 DNA: TGTGCCAGCAGCTCGGCGGGGGATGAGCGGTTCTTC. The V call is TRBV11-2, the J call TRBJ2-1, with 7 bases lining up with TRBD2. Germline CDR1 reads SGHAT; CDR2 reads FQNNGV. This CDR3 comprises 12 residues.

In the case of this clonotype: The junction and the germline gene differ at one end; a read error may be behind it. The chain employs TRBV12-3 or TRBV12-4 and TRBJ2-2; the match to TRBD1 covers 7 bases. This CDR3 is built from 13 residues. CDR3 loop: CASSLTGSGELFF. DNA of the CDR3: TGTGCCAGCAGCCTGACAGGGTCTGGGGAGCTGTTTTTC.